This T cell receptor beta chain came from a study of identical twins. Study conclusions and caveats: The study drew conclusions from cross-sectional statistical analysis, not from following the same donors. The degree of excess twin sharing was weaker in beta out-of-frame sequences.

The V and J ends lost 6 bases and 8 bases respectively, with 14 bases between them. CDR1 and CDR2 from the germline V gene are SGHTA and FQGNSA. This CDR3 has 13 residues. Concerning this clonotype itself: Antigen specificity is unknown. This may arise from a read error, as a much more abundant clone is one base away.

In TCRdb, the 5' RACE reads were re-called with MiXCR into one record per CDR3 protein. Of a few hundred thousand distinct CDR3 sequences listed, roughly 9.8% are singletons. This same sample was also part of a study on yellow fever vaccine responses in identical twins.

The sequencing sample was made of CD8+ T cells sorted from blood. The rearrangement links TRBV7-2 to TRBJ2-1; the D gene is possibly TRBD2 (5 bases). This TCR was recovered from a woman aged 18-30 years in good health. This CDR3 reads CASRAPGNDEQFF. The DNA for the CDR3 is TGTGCCAGCAGAGCTCCGGGAAACGATGAGCAGTTCTTC.